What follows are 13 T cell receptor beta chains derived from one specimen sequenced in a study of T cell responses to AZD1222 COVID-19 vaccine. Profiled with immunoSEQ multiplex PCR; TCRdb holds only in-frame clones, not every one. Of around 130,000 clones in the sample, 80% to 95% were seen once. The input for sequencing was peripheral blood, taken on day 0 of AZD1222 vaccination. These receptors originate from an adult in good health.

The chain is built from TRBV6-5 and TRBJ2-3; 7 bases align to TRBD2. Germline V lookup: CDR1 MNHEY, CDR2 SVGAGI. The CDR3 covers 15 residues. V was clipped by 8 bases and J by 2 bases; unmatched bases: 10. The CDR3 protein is CASLDTSVFTDTQYF. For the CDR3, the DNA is TGTGCCAGCCTTGACACTAGCGTATTCACAGATACGCAGTATTTT.

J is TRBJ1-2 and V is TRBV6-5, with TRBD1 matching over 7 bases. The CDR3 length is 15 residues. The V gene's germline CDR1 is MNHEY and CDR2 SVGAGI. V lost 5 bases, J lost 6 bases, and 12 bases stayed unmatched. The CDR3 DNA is TGTGCCAGCAGTCCGGGGCGCGACAGGGCGGATGGCTACACCTTC. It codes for CASSPGRDRADGYTF.

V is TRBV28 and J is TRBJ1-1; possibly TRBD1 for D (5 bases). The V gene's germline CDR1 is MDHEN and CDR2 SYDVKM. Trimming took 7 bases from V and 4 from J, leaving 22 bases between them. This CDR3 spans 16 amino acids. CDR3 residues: CASIRSRGTVGTEAFF. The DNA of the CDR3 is TGTGCCAGCATCCGGAGCCGGGGGACCGTGGGCACTGAAGCTTTCTTT. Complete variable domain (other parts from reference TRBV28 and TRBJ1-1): DVKVTQSSRYLVKRTGEKVFLECVQDMDHENMFWYRQDPGLGLRLIYFSYDVKMKEKGDIPEGYSVSREKKERFSLILESASTNQTSMYLCASIRSRGTVGTEAFFGQGTRLTVV.

The CDR3 region is CASSLDRGYEQYF. The CDR3 bases are TGTGCCAGCAGCTTGGACAGGGGCTACGAGCAGTACTTC. This chain uses TRBV13 with TRBJ2-7, with 9 positions matching TRBD1. With V trimmed by 3 bases and J by 3 bases, 0 bases remained unmatched. Germline lookup yields CDR1 PRHDT and CDR2 FYEKMQ (reference sequence). This CDR3 region has 13 residues.

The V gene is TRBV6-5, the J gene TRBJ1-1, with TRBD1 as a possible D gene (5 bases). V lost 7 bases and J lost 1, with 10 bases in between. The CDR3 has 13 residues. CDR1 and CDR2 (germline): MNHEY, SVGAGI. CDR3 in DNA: TGTGCCAGCATGCTTGGGGGGAACACTGAAGCTTTCTTT. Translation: CASMLGGNTEAFF.

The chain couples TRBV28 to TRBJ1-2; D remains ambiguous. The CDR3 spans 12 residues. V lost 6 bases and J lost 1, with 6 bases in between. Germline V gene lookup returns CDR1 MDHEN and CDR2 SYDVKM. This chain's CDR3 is CASREDNYGYTF. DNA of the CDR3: TGTGCCAGCAGGGAAGATAACTATGGCTACACCTTC.

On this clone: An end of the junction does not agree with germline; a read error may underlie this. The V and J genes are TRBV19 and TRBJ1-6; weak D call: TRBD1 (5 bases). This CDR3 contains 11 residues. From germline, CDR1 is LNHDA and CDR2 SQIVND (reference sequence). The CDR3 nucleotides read TGTGCCAGTAGGGGACCGGGCCCCCAAGCGTTT. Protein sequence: CASRGPGPQAF.

The CDR3 nucleotides are TGTGCCAGCAGACGACAGGGAACGAACACTGAAGCTTTCTTT. This sequence encodes CASRRQGTNTEAFF. The rearrangement links TRBV3-1 (or the pseudogene TRBV3-2) to TRBJ1-1; 7 bases match TRBD1. The CDR3 contains 14 residues. From germline, CDR1 is LGHDT and CDR2 YNNKEL (reference sequence). V trimming: 6 bases; J trimming: 1 base; junction bases outside the gene matches: 5.

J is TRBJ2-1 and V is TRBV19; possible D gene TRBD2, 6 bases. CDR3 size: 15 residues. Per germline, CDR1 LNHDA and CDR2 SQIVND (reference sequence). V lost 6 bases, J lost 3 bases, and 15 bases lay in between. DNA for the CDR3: TGTGCCAGTAGCCCCCGTGGGACTTTCTACAATGAGCAGTTCTTC. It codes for CASSPRGTFYNEQFF.

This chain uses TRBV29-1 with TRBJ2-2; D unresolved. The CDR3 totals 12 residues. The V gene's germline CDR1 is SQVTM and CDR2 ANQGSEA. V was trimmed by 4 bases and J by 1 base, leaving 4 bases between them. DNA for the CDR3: TGCAGCGTTGGGGAGAACACCGGGGAGCTGTTTTTT. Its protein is CSVGENTGELFF.

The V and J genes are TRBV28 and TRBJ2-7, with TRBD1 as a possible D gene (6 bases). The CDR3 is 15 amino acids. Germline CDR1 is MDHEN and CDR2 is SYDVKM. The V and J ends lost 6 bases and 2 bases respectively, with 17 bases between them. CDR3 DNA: TGTGCCAGCAGGCAGCGACAGGTCGCCGCCTACGAGCAGTACTTC. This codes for CASRQRQVAAYEQYF.

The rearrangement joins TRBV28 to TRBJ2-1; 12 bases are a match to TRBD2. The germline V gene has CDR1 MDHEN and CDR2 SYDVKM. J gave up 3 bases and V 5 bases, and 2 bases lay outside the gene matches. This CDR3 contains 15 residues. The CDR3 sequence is CASSLAGGGYNEQFF. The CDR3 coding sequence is TGTGCCAGCAGTCTAGCGGGAGGGGGCTACAATGAGCAGTTCTTC.

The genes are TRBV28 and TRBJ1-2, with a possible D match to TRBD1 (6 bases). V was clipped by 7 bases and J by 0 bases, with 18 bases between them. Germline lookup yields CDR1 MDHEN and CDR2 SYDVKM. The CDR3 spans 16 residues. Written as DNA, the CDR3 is TGTGCCAGCAACCCTCCCGGGGGGGGGCCTAACTATGGCTACACCTTC. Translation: CASNPPGGGPNYGYTF.